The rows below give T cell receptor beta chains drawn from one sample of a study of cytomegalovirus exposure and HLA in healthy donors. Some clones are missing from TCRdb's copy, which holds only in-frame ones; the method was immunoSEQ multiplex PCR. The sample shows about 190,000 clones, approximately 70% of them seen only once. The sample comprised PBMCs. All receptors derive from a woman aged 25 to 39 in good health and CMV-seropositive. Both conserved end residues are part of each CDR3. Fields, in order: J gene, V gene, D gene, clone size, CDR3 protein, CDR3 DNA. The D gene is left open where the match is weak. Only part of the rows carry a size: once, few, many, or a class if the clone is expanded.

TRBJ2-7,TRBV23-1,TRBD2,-,CASSQSPREGTTYEQYF,TGCGCCAGCAGTCAATCCCCCAGGGAGGGTACCACCTACGAGCAGTACTTC
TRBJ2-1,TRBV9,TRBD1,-,CASSVFTGAEQFF,TGTGCCAGCAGCGTATTTACAGGGGCCGAGCAGTTCTTC
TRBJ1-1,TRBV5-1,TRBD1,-,CASSLVGQGNTEAFF,TGCGCCAGCAGCTTGGTGGGACAGGGAAACACTGAAGCTTTCTTT
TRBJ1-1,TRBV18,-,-,CASSPIYGGNMNTEAFF,TGTGCCAGCTCACCAATTTACGGGGGGAATATGAACACTGAAGCTTTCTTT
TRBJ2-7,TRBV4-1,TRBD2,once,CASSQLAGGGEQYF,TGCGCCAGCAGCCAACTAGCGGGAGGGGGTGAGCAGTACTTC
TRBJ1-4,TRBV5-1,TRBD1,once,CASSSGPQGGNEKLFF,TGCGCCAGCAGCTCCGGACCACAGGGGGGGAATGAAAAACTGTTTTTT
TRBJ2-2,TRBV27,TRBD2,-,CASSQPGGLHGELFF,TGTGCCAGCAGTCAACCGGGAGGGCTGCACGGGGAGCTGTTTTTT
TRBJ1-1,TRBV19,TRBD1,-,CASSITGDGNTEAFF,TGTGCCAGTAGTATAACAGGGGATGGGAACACTGAAGCTTTCTTT
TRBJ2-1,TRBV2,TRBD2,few,CASTPGLAGKSYNEQFF,TGTGCCAGCACTCCGGGACTAGCGGGAAAGTCCTACAATGAGCAGTTCTTC
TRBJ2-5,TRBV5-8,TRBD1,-,CASSSDRVGTQYF,TGTGCCAGCAGCTCCGACAGGGTTGGGACCCAGTACTTC
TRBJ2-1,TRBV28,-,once,CASSLEGLDGNEQFF,TGTGCCAGCAGTTTAGAGGGCTTAGATGGGAATGAGCAGTTCTTC
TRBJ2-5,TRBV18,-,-,CASSPGLQETQYF,TGTGCCAGCTCACCGGGACTCCAAGAGACCCAGTACTTC
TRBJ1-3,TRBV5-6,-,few,CASREQGSGNTIYF,TGTGCCAGCAGGGAACAGGGTTCAGGAAACACCATATATTTT
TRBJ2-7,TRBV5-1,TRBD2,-,CASSWVLAGGEQYF,TGCGCCAGCAGCTGGGTACTAGCGGGAGGCGAGCAGTACTTC
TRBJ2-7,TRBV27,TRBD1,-,CASSLSQGYEQYF,TGTGCCAGCAGTTTATCACAGGGGTACGAGCAGTACTTC
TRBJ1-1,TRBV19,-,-,CASSIQGTDTEAFF,TGTGCCAGTAGTATTCAGGGGACGGACACTGAAGCTTTCTTT
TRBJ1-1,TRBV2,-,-,CASLRQEAFF,TGTGCCAGCCTTCGACAGGAAGCTTTCTTT
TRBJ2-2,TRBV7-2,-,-,CASNHPGLSLTGELFF,TGCGCCAGCAATCATCCGGGACTCTCCCTCACCGGGGAGCTGTTTTTT
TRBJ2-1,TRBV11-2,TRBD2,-,CASSPRGTSGYNEQFF,TGTGCCAGCAGCCCTAGAGGGACTAGCGGTTACAATGAGCAGTTCTTC
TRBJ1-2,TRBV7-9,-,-,CASSLALSQANYGYTF,TGTGCCAGCAGCTTAGCGCTGAGCCAAGCTAACTATGGCTACACCTTC
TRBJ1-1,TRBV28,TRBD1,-,CASSRRGQEAFF,TGTGCCAGCAGTCGCAGGGGGCAGGAAGCTTTCTTT
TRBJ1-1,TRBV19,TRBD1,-,CASSPGQGVLTTEAFF,TGTGCCAGTAGTCCGGGACAGGGGGTGCTTACCACTGAAGCTTTCTTT
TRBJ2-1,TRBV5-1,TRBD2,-,CASSLGGLAGGPHNEQFF,TGCGCCAGCAGCTTGGGGGGACTAGCGGGAGGGCCGCACAATGAGCAGTTCTTC
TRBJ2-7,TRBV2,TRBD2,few,CASSTSGTRTYEQYF,TGTGCCAGCAGTACCAGCGGGACTAGAACCTACGAGCAGTACTTC
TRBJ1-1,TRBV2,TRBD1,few,CASSVDRENTEAFF,TGTGCCAGCAGTGTCGACAGGGAGAACACTGAAGCTTTCTTT
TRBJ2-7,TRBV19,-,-,CASSRGYEQYF,TGTGCCAGTAGCAGGGGCTACGAGCAGTACTTC
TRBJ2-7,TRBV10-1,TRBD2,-,CASSETSGSEQYF,TGCGCCAGCAGTGAGACTAGCGGGAGCGAGCAGTACTTC
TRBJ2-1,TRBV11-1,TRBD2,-,CASSPRGLARDDEQFF,TGTGCCAGCAGCCCACGAGGACTAGCCCGGGACGATGAGCAGTTCTTC
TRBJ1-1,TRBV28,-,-,CASSFSGRNTEAFF,TGTGCCAGCAGTTTTAGCGGCAGGAACACTGAAGCTTTCTTT
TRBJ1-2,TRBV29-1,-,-,CSVEQGNGYTF,TGCAGCGTTGAACAGGGGAACGGCTACACCTTC
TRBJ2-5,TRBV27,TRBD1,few,CASSLDQGVTETQYF,TGTGCCAGCAGTTTAGATCAGGGGGTTACGGAGACCCAGTACTTC
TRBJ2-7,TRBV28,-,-,CASSFRGSYEQYF,TGTGCCAGCAGTTTTCGGGGCTCCTACGAGCAGTACTTC
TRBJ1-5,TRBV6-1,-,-,CASSAAGGSNQPQHF,TGTGCCAGCAGTGCTGCGGGAGGGAGCAATCAGCCCCAGCATTTT
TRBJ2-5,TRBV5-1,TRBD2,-,CASSFLAGGPETQYF,TGCGCCAGCAGCTTTTTAGCGGGAGGCCCAGAGACCCAGTACTTC
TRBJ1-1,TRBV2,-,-,CASQVLSTEAFF,TGTGCCAGCCAGGTCCTTTCCACTGAAGCTTTCTTT
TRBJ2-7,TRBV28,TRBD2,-,CASSRRLAGGDEQYF,TGTGCCAGCAGCCGCCGACTAGCGGGAGGGGACGAGCAGTACTTC
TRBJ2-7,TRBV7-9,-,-,CSSSLAETAVEQYF,TGTTCCAGCAGCTTAGCCGAAACAGCAGTCGAGCAGTACTTC
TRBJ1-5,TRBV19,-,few,CASTKTGPNQPQHF,TGTGCCAGTACCAAGACAGGACCCAATCAGCCCCAGCATTTT
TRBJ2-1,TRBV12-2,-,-,CASRLRLAGGPWYNEQFF,TGTGCAAGTCGCTTAAGGCTAGCGGGAGGGCCTTGGTACAATGAGCAGTTCTTC
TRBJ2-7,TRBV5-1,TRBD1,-,CASSFYRDSLYEQYF,TGCGCCAGCAGCTTTTACCGGGACAGTCTCTACGAGCAGTACTTC
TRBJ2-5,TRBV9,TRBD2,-,CASSVGIELAGSKTQYF,TGTGCCAGCAGCGTAGGGATTGAACTAGCGGGTTCAAAGACCCAGTACTTC
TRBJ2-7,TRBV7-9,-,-,CSSSLVLKTHEQYF,TGTTCCAGCAGCTTAGTACTCAAGACTCACGAGCAGTACTTC
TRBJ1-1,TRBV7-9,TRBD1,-,CASSSQTGYRTEAFF,TGTGCCAGCAGCTCTCAGACAGGGTATCGGACTGAAGCTTTCTTT
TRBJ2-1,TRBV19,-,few,CASSIRGTYNEQFF,TGTGCCAGTAGTATTAGAGGAACCTACAATGAGCAGTTCTTC
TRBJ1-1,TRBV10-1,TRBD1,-,CASSDSRDSFQAFF,TGCGCCAGCAGTGATTCCCGGGACAGCTTCCAAGCTTTCTTT
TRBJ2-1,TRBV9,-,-,CASSVVGALRNEQFF,TGTGCCAGCAGCGTAGTCGGAGCCCTGCGCAATGAGCAGTTCTTC